This record covers a single T cell receptor beta chain. This CDR3 is also generated by other DNA sequences in the sample. The CDR3 runs to 16 residues. V shed 6 bases, J shed 3 bases, and the junction held 8 bases outside the gene matches. In germline, CDR1 is KGHSH, CDR2 LQKENI. This sample is part of a study of blood T cell repertoires in COVID-19. The overall study: Material from acute and convalescent COVID-19 was sourced from the United States, Italy and Spain. The cDNA or gDNA used as material had been derived from T cells, B-cell-depleted T cells, or PBMCs.

Seattle-derived patients entered the study during active infection and were followed longitudinally. Study processing details: Reference gene primers were amplified, and this amplification served to estimate nucleated cell counts. The protocol was immunoSEQ multiplex PCR, while the TCRdb copy is restricted to in-frame clones and leaves out a portion. V, J and clone size were drawn from that table, and D and trimming were deduced from the DNA. The sample yields some 300,000 clones, around 92% seen once. This rearrangement joins TRBV18 to TRBJ2-1; 10 nucleotides align to TRBD2. Sequencing was carried out using peripheral blood. This sequence originates from a woman in her twenties or thirties with COVID-19, enrolled during active disease. CDR3 loop: CASSPASGGGYNEQFF. The CDR3, as DNA: TGTGCCAGCTCCCCGGCTAGCGGGGGAGGCTACAATGAGCAGTTCTTC.